Below, 5 T cell receptor beta chains from the same sample are listed, as sequenced in a study of CD8+CD57+ T cells in acquired aplastic anemia. The sequenced patients had an expansion of CD8+CD57+ cells seen by flow cytometry. Genomic DNA served as template for TCR beta VDJ and CDR3 profiling. From the reads, TCRdb called clonotypes with MiXCR, one entry per CDR3 protein. The sample records 200,000 to 250,000 distinct CDR3 sequences, about half being singletons. Material for sequencing was sorted CD4+, CD8+, or CD8+CD57+ T cells (not recorded which) from PBMCs. Source of these receptors: a human donor with aplastic anemia.

Concerning this clonotype itself: Mismatch with germline at one junction end may stem from a read error. V gene TRBV24-1 combines with J gene TRBJ2-5, with TRBD1 identical over 7 bases. CDR1 and CDR2 (germline): KGHDR, SFDVKD. The CDR3 totals 15 residues. CDR3 nucleotides: TGTGCCTCCAGTGATTTGCGGACAGGCCAAGAGACCCAGTACTTC. Translation gives CASSDLRTGQETQYF.

This clonotype was counted at least ten times. This chain links TRBV2 with TRBJ1-1, with 7 bases fitting TRBD1. V lost 4 bases and J lost 6; bases outside the gene matches: 14. This CDR3 has 16 amino acids. The V gene's germline CDR1 is SNHLY and CDR2 FYNNEI. CDR3 loop: CASSGDRRGLDAEAFF. The CDR3 DNA reads as TGTGCCAGCAGTGGGGATAGAAGGGGGCTTGACGCTGAAGCTTTCTTT.

This clonotype was seen more than once but under ten times. This may stem from a read error, because a much larger clone lies one nucleotide away. The chain combines TRBV7-9 with TRBJ1-1, with 7 bases identical to TRBD1. CDR3 size: 15 residues. Germline assignment: CDR1 SEHNR and CDR2 FQNEAQ (reference sequence). For the CDR3, the DNA is TGTGCCAGCAGCTTCCGGACAGGCATGAACGCTGAAGCTTTCTTT. Translation: CASSFRTGMNAEAFF. Variable domain in full (rest from reference TRBV7-9 and TRBJ1-1): DTGVSQNPRHKITKRGQNVTFRCDPISEHNRLYWYRQTLGQGPEFLTYFQNEAQLEKSRLLSDRFSAERPKGSFSTLEIQRTEQGDSAMYLCASSFRTGMNAEAFFGQGTRLTVV.

This clonotype was recorded only once. This sequence joins TRBV29-1 and TRBJ1-1; no definite D call. The CDR3 is 15 amino acids. Looked up from germline, CDR1 is SQVTM and CDR2 is ANQGSEA. Trimming took 7 bases from V and 4 from J, leaving 22 bases between them. The CDR3 is CSAGGASVAGTEAFF. The DNA of the CDR3 is TGCAGCGCCGGCGGCGCGTCCGTAGCGGGCACTGAAGCTTTCTTT.

This clonotype was counted ten times or more. This sequence joins TRBV5-1 and TRBJ2-3, with 7 bases aligning to TRBD1. Germline trimming cut 4 bases from V and 0 bases from J; bases unmatched to any gene: 5. Germline V gene lookup returns CDR1 SGHRS and CDR2 YFSETQ. The CDR3 covers 15 residues. CDR3 residues: CASSPDRPSTDTQYF. CDR3 DNA: TGCGCCAGCAGCCCGGACAGGCCTAGCACAGATACGCAGTATTTT.